This TCR beta chain was sequenced for a study of identical twins. Overall study results and limits: Abundant beta clonotypes from cord blood bore fewer insertions; memory repertoires lacked this pattern. With beta out-of-frame sequences, excess sharing by twins was weaker.

Template switching introduced a universal primer site, and the cDNA bore unique molecular identifiers. TCRdb analysed the 5' RACE reads with MiXCR anew, one entry per CDR3 protein. The sample gives about 150,000 distinct CDR3 sequences, 3% to 4.5% of which show up once; 7.5% to 8.5% is in the top ten. In its sample, this clonotype was seen many times. No antigen is known for it. The donor group consisted entirely of healthy Caucasians. CDR3 length equals 13 residues. Trimming took 2 bases from V and 9 from J, leaving 11 bases between them. Germline CDR1 and CDR2: SGHAT and FQNNGV. Sequences were obtained from memory T cells sorted from blood. This receptor was obtained from a young man in good health. The chain uses TRBV11-2 and TRBJ2-1; D ambiguous. DNA of the CDR3: TGTGCCAGCAGCTTAACGGTGGCAGGTGAGCAGTTCTTC. Protein: CASSLTVAGEQFF.